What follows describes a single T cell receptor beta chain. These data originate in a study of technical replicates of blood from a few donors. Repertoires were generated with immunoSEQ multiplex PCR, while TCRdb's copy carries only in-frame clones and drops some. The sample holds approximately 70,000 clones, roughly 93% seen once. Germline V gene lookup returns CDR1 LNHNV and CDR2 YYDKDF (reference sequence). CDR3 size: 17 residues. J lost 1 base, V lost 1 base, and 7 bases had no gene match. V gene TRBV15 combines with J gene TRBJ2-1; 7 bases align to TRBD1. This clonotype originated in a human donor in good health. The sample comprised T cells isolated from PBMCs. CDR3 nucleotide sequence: TGTGCCACCAGCAGAGTCGGTGGCAGGGGGTCCTACAATGAGCAGTTCTTC. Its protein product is CATSRVGGRGSYNEQFF.